This T cell receptor beta chain was retrieved from a study of cytomegalovirus exposure and HLA in healthy donors. Of note for this clone: Its antigen remains unknown.

CDR3 length: 14 amino acids. Trimming removed 1 base from V and 1 base from J, with 7 bases in between. CDR1 and CDR2 (germline): LNHDA, SQIVND (reference sequence). The PCR had 60 Vbeta and 13 Jbeta primers. In the authors' workflow: Around 11 million of 65 million to 95 million unique TCR beta chains were shared, per a later count. Sequencing used immunoSEQ multiplex PCR; TCRdb keeps in-frame clones, though not all of them. V and J calls plus clone size are reproduced from that table; the DNA served to infer D and trimming. The sample consists of around 110,000 clones, roughly 79% of them appearing once. Study-level results: It was approximately 150 TCR beta chains that were listed as cytomegalovirus-associated. TRBV6-2, TRBV6-3 and some other V segments were unresolvable in 87-base-pair reads. As a later analysis showed, a missense DCLRE1C variant was linked to trimming of TCR beta V- and J-genes.

The sequence came from a woman younger than 45 in good health and CMV-seronegative. The V and J genes are TRBV19 and TRBJ1-1, with D possibly being TRBD1 (6 bases). The material sequenced was PBMCs. This CDR3 is CASSIAGANTEAFF. CDR3 bases: TGTGCCAGTAGTATAGCAGGGGCGAACACTGAAGCTTTCTTT.